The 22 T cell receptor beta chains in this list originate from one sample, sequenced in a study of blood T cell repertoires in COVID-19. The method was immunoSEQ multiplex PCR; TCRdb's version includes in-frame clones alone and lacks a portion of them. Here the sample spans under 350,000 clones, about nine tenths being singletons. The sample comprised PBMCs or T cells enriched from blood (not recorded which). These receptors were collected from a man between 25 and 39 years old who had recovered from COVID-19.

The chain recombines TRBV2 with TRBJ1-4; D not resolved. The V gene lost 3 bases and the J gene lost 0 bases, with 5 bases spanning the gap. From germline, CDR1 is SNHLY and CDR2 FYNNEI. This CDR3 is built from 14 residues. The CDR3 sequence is CASSDSTTNEKLFF. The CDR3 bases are TGTGCCAGCAGTGACAGTACAACTAATGAAAAACTGTTTTTT.

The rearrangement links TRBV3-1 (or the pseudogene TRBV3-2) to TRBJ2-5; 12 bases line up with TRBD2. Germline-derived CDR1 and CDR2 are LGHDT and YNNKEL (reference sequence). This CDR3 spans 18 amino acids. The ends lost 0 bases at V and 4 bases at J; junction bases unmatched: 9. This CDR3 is CASSQEVLAGGRGETQYF. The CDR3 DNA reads TGTGCCAGCAGCCAAGAAGTACTAGCGGGGGGTCGTGGAGAGACCCAGTACTTC.

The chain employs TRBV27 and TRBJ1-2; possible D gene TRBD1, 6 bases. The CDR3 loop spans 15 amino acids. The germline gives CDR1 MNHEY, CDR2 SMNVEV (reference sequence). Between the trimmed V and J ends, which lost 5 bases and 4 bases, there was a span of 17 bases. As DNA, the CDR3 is TGTGCCAGCAGTCCTGGGGGACACCCCTCCTATGGCTACACCTTC. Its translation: CASSPGGHPSYGYTF.

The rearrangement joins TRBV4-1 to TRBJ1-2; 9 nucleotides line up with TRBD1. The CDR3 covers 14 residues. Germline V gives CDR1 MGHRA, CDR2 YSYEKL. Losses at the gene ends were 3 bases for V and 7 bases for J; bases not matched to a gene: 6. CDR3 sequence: CASSQEGQGLGYTF. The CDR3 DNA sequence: TGCGCCAGCAGCCAGGAAGGACAGGGGCTTGGCTACACCTTC.

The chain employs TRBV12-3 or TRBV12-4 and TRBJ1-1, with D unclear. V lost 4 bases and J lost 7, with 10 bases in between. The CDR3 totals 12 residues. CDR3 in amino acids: CASSWRADEAFF. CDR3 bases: TGTGCCAGCAGTTGGAGGGCCGATGAAGCTTTCTTT.

The CDR3 nucleotides are TGTGCCAGCAGTGTATCTACTAGCGGGAGTCGGACGGGCTACGAGCAGTACTTC. The encoded protein is CASSVSTSGSRTGYEQYF. The V and J genes are TRBV2 and TRBJ2-7; the match to TRBD2 covers 11 bases. This CDR3 spans 18 amino acids. The V gene's germline CDR1 is SNHLY and CDR2 FYNNEI. Trimming at V came to 4 bases and at J to 3 bases, leaving 14 bases not matched to a gene.

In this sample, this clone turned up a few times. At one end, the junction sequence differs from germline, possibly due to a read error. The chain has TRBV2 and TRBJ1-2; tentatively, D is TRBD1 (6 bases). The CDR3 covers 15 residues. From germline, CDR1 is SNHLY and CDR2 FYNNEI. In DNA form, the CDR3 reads TGTGCCAGCAATGAATTCGGACAGCCCAACTATGGCTACACCTTC. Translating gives CASNEFGQPNYGYTF.

CDR3 residues: CASSVSGGYTNTEAFF. The CDR3 region has the DNA TGTGCCAGCAGCGTTTCAGGGGGTTATACGAACACTGAAGCTTTCTTT. The V call is TRBV11-2, the J call TRBJ1-1; 7 positions match TRBD1. Germline CDR1 is SGHAT and CDR2 is FQNNGV. V gave up 5 bases and J gave up 1 base; unmatched junction bases: 10. CDR3 size: 16 residues.

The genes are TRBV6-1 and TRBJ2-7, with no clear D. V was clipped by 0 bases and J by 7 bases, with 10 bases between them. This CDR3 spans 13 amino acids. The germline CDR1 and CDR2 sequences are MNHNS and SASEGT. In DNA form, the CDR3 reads TGTGCCAGCAGTGAAGCCTTACGGGTGGAGCAGTACTTC. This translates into CASSEALRVEQYF.

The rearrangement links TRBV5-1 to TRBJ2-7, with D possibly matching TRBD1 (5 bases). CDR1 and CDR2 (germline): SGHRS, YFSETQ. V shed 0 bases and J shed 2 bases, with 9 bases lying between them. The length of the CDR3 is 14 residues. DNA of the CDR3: TGCGCCAGCAGCTTGGGTGACAGACCCTACGAGCAGTACTTC. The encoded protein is CASSLGDRPYEQYF.

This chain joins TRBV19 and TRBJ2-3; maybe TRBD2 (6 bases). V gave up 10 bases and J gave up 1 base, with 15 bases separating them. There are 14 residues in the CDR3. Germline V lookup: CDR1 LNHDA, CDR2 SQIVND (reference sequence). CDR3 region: CATSGTSGTDTQYF. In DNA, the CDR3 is TGTGCCACATCCGGGACTTCGGGCACAGATACGCAGTATTTT.

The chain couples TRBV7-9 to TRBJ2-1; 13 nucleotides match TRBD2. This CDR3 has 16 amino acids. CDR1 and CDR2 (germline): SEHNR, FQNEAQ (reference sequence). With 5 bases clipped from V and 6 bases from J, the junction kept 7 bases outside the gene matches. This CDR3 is CASSTRLAGGSNEQFF. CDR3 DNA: TGTGCCAGCAGCACTCGACTAGCGGGGGGATCCAATGAGCAGTTCTTC.

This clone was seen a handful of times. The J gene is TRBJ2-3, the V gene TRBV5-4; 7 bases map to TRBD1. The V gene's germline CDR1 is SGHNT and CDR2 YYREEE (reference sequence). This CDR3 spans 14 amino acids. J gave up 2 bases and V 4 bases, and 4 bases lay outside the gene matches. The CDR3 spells CASSPGGYTDTQYF. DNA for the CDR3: TGTGCCAGCAGCCCAGGGGGTTACACAGATACGCAGTATTTT.

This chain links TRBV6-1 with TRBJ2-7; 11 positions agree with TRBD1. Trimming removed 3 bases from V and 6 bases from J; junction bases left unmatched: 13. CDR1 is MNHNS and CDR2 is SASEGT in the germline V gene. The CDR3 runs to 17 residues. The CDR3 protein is CASSESGVAGQGVEQYF. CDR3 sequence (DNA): TGTGCCAGCAGTGAGTCCGGGGTCGCGGGACAGGGGGTCGAGCAGTACTTC.

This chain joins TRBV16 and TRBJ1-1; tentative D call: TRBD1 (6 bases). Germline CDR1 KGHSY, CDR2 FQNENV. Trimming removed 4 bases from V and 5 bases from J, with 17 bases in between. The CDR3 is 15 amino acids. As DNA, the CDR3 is TGTGCCAGCAGCCCCCAGGGACAATCGGGGACTGAAGCTTTCTTT. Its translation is CASSPQGQSGTEAFF.

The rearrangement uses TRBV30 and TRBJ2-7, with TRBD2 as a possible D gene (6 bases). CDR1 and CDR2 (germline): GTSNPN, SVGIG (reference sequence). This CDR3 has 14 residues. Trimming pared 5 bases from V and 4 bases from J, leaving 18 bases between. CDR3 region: CAWSLAQGPYEQYF. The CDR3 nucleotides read TGTGCCTGGTCACTAGCCCAGGGACCATACGAGCAGTACTTC.

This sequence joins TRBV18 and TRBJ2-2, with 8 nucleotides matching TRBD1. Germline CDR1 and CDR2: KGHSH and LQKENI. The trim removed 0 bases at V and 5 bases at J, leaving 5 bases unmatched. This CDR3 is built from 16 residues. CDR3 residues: CASSPPGQGRTGELFF. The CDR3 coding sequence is TGTGCCAGCTCACCACCCGGACAGGGACGGACCGGGGAGCTGTTTTTT.

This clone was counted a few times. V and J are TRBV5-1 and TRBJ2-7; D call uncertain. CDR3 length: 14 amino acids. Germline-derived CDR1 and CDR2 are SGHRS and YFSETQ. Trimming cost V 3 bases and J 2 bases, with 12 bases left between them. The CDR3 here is CASSSQEETYEQYF. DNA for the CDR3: TGCGCCAGCAGCTCGCAGGAAGAAACCTACGAGCAGTACTTC.

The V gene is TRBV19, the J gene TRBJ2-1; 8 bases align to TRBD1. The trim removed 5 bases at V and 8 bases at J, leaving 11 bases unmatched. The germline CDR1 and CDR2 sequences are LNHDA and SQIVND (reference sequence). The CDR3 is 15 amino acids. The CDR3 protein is CASSSHRGYTDEQFF. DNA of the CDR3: TGTGCCAGTAGTTCCCACAGGGGGTACACGGATGAGCAGTTCTTC.

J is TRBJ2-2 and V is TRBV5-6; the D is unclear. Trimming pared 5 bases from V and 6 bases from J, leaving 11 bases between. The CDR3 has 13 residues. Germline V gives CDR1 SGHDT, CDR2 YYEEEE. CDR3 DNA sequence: TGTGCCAGCAGTACCTTACCGGCCGGGGAGCTGTTTTTT. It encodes CASSTLPAGELFF.

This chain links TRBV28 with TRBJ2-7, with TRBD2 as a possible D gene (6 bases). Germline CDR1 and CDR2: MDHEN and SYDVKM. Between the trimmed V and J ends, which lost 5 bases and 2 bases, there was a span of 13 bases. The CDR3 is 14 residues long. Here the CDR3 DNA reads TGTGCCAGCAGTCCGGGTGGGGGGACCTACGAGCAGTACTTC. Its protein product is CASSPGGGTYEQYF. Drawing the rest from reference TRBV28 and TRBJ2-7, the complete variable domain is DVKVTQSSRYLVKRTGEKVFLECVQDMDHENMFWYRQDPGLGLRLIYFSYDVKMKEKGDIPEGYSVSREKKERFSLILESASTNQTSMYLCASSPGGGTYEQYFGPGTRLTVT.

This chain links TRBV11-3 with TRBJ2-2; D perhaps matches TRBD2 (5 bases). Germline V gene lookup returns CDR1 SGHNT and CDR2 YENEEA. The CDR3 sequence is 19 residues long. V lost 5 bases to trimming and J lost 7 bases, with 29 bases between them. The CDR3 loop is CASSGRLLKFSELGGELFF. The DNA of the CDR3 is TGTGCCAGCAGCGGGCGACTATTAAAGTTCTCCGAGTTGGGCGGGGAGCTGTTTTTT.